One T cell receptor (beta chain) is described in this entry. Documented treatment: roughly 19 received Ad26.COV2.S at low or high dose, single or two shots; 5 received placebo; per-sample allocation not given. All samples were drawn on day 63, counting from the first vaccine or placebo injection. As its vector, the vaccine had Ad26, which expressed Wuhan-strain SARS-CoV-2 spike. The sample originates from a study of Ad26.COV2.S vaccination and SARS-CoV-2 variants. Some clones are missing from TCRdb's copy, which holds only in-frame ones; the method was immunoSEQ multiplex PCR. The sample lists roughly 300,000 clones; 88% were seen once. J was trimmed by 0 bases and V by 0 bases; bases with no gene match: 6. CDR1 and CDR2 (germline): MNHEY, SVGEGT. This CDR3 comprises 18 residues.

The sequence was collected from a person aged 18-65 years who received the Ad26.COV2.S COVID-19 vaccine or a placebo. The chain joins TRBV6-2 or TRBV6-3 to TRBJ2-1; TRBD2 matches at 9 bases. The specimen was peripheral blood, collected in a trial of Ad26.COV2.S vaccine versus placebo. CDR3 loop: CASSYSRAGGSSYNEQFF. The CDR3 DNA sequence: TGTGCCAGCAGTTACTCCCGAGCGGGAGGCAGCTCCTACAATGAGCAGTTCTTC.